Listed below are T cell receptor beta chains from one sample, sequenced in a study of cytotoxic CD8 clonotypes in ibrutinib-treated CLL. Clones were sequenced by immunoSEQ multiplex PCR, and TCRdb holds only the in-frame ones, with some missing. The sample has some 140,000 clones, around 93% seen once; the top ten hold approximately 11%. The sample consisted of PBMCs, taken after 12 months of ibrutinib treatment. The receptors were sampled from a human donor with chronic lymphocytic leukemia. Both conserved end residues are part of each CDR3. Each record gives: V gene, D gene, J gene, clone size, CDR3 DNA, CDR3 protein. The D gene is left open where the match is weak. Where a row states a size, it is once, few, many or the class of an expanded clone; other rows omit it.

v_gene: TRBV2
d_gene: .
j_gene: TRBJ2-1
abundance: .
CDR3nt: TGTGCCACCCAAACGGCGGGATCCTACAATGAGCAGTTCTTC
CDR3aa: CATQTAGSYNEQFF

v_gene: TRBV7-9
d_gene: .
j_gene: TRBJ2-7
abundance: .
CDR3nt: TGTGCCAGCAGCCCTACGAGGGCGTCTGACGAGCAGTACTTC
CDR3aa: CASSPTRASDEQYF

v_gene: TRBV27
d_gene: .
j_gene: TRBJ2-7
abundance: .
CDR3nt: TGTGCCAGCAGCTTTCTGGGGATGGAAGGTTACGAGCAGTACTTC
CDR3aa: CASSFLGMEGYEQYF

v_gene: TRBV28
d_gene: TRBD1
j_gene: TRBJ2-7
abundance: .
CDR3nt: TGTGCCAGCAGTACAGGACAGGGTACCGACGAGCAGTACTTC
CDR3aa: CASSTGQGTDEQYF

v_gene: TRBV5-1
d_gene: .
j_gene: TRBJ1-1
abundance: .
CDR3nt: TGCGCCAGCAGATGGGGTGGCACCCAGAACACTGAAGCTTTCTTT
CDR3aa: CASRWGGTQNTEAFF

v_gene: TRBV27
d_gene: TRBD2
j_gene: TRBJ2-7
abundance: .
CDR3nt: TGTGCCAGCAGTTACGATATAGCGGGAGATCGGGAGCAGTACTTC
CDR3aa: CASSYDIAGDREQYF

v_gene: TRBV11-2
d_gene: .
j_gene: TRBJ2-1
abundance: .
CDR3nt: TGTGCCAGCAGCCCCCGCAAGAGGGGGGACAATGAGCAGTTCTTC
CDR3aa: CASSPRKRGDNEQFF

v_gene: TRBV13
d_gene: .
j_gene: TRBJ2-7
abundance: .
CDR3nt: TGTGCCAGCAGCTTAGGGCCGAATTTCTACGAGCAGTACTTC
CDR3aa: CASSLGPNFYEQYF

v_gene: TRBV28
d_gene: TRBD2
j_gene: TRBJ2-3
abundance: .
CDR3nt: TGTGCCAGCAACAACAAAGTCGGGACTAGCGGGACTAGCACAGATACGCAGTATTTT
CDR3aa: CASNNKVGTSGTSTDTQYF

v_gene: TRBV28
d_gene: TRBD2
j_gene: TRBJ2-7
abundance: .
CDR3nt: TGTGCCAGCAGCTGGGGGGGAAACGAGCAGTACTTC
CDR3aa: CASSWGGNEQYF

v_gene: TRBV27
d_gene: .
j_gene: TRBJ1-1
abundance: .
CDR3nt: TGTGCCAGCAGTTTATCGTGGACATTTACTGAAGCTTTCTTT
CDR3aa: CASSLSWTFTEAFF

v_gene: TRBV19
d_gene: .
j_gene: TRBJ1-4
abundance: .
CDR3nt: TGTGCCAGTACCGAATCGCAGGGAGGTCGAGAAAAACTGTTTTTT
CDR3aa: CASTESQGGREKLFF

v_gene: TRBV18
d_gene: .
j_gene: TRBJ2-5
abundance: .
CDR3nt: TGTGCCAGCCTAGATAGACTCCAAGAGACCCAGTACTTC
CDR3aa: CASLDRLQETQYF

v_gene: TRBV9
d_gene: .
j_gene: TRBJ2-1
abundance: .
CDR3nt: TGTGCCAGCAGCCTGTCCCATACGAGCTCCTACAATGAGCAGTTCTTC
CDR3aa: CASSLSHTSSYNEQFF

v_gene: TRBV2
d_gene: .
j_gene: TRBJ2-2
abundance: few
CDR3nt: TGTGCCAGCAGTGAAGGGCTGTTCCCGGGTGAGCTGTTTTTT
CDR3aa: CASSEGLFPGELFF

v_gene: TRBV27
d_gene: TRBD1
j_gene: TRBJ1-5
abundance: .
CDR3nt: TGTGCCAGCAGCCAGACAGGGCGTTCCAATCAGCCCCAGCATTTT
CDR3aa: CASSQTGRSNQPQHF

v_gene: TRBV7-9
d_gene: TRBD1
j_gene: TRBJ2-7
abundance: .
CDR3nt: TGTGCCAGCAGCTCGAGGGACAGGGGTGTTTCCGAGCAGTACTTC
CDR3aa: CASSSRDRGVSEQYF

v_gene: TRBV19
d_gene: .
j_gene: TRBJ1-3
abundance: .
CDR3nt: TGTGCCAGTAGAAAAGGATCTGGAAACACCATATATTTT
CDR3aa: CASRKGSGNTIYF

v_gene: TRBV28
d_gene: .
j_gene: TRBJ2-7
abundance: .
CDR3nt: TGTGCCAGCACAGCGGTCCAGGAGTGGGAGCAGTACTTC
CDR3aa: CASTAVQEWEQYF

v_gene: TRBV9
d_gene: TRBD1
j_gene: TRBJ2-6
abundance: .
CDR3nt: TGTGCCAGCAGCGTAGGTAGTAGGGGACAGGGCTCCCCTGGGGCCAACGTCCTGACTTTC
CDR3aa: CASSVGSRGQGSPGANVLTF

v_gene: TRBV28
d_gene: TRBD1
j_gene: TRBJ1-2
abundance: .
CDR3nt: TGTGCCAGCAGTCCCGGACAGGGGGCGCGTCATGGCTACACCTTC
CDR3aa: CASSPGQGARHGYTF

v_gene: TRBV28
d_gene: .
j_gene: TRBJ2-1
abundance: .
CDR3nt: TGTGCCAGCAGTTCCTATGTGGAGCAGTTCTTC
CDR3aa: CASSSYVEQFF

v_gene: TRBV27
d_gene: .
j_gene: TRBJ2-7
abundance: few
CDR3nt: TGTGCCAGCAGTATCGGACAGACAGCGGGAAACTACGAGCAGTACTTC
CDR3aa: CASSIGQTAGNYEQYF

v_gene: TRBV28
d_gene: TRBD1
j_gene: TRBJ2-7
abundance: .
CDR3nt: TGTGCCAGCAGCAGAACGAGGGACAGTGGAATTATCTACGAGCAGTACTTC
CDR3aa: CASSRTRDSGIIYEQYF

v_gene: TRBV10-1
d_gene: .
j_gene: TRBJ2-7
abundance: once
CDR3nt: TGCGCCAGCAGCCCCTTAGGGGCGACCGAGCAGTACTTC
CDR3aa: CASSPLGATEQYF

v_gene: TRBV19
d_gene: .
j_gene: TRBJ2-7
abundance: .
CDR3nt: TGTGCCACCTCCATGGGACGGGGATACGAGCAGTACTTC
CDR3aa: CATSMGRGYEQYF

v_gene: TRBV10-3
d_gene: .
j_gene: TRBJ1-2
abundance: .
CDR3nt: TGTGCCATCACCCCCAGCGGGGACTATGGCTACACCTTC
CDR3aa: CAITPSGDYGYTF

v_gene: TRBV7-3
d_gene: TRBD2
j_gene: TRBJ2-1
abundance: .
CDR3nt: TGTGCCAGCAGCAACCAGCTAGCGGGAGGGAATGAGCAGTTCTTC
CDR3aa: CASSNQLAGGNEQFF

v_gene: TRBV4-3
d_gene: .
j_gene: TRBJ2-5
abundance: .
CDR3nt: TGCGCCAGCAGCCAAACAAGTACTGGAGGTGGGGAGACCCAGTACTTC
CDR3aa: CASSQTSTGGGETQYF

v_gene: TRBV6-6
d_gene: TRBD1
j_gene: TRBJ2-1
abundance: .
CDR3nt: TGTGCCAGCCGGCAGACAGGGGCATACAATGAGCAGTTCTTC
CDR3aa: CASRQTGAYNEQFF

v_gene: TRBV28
d_gene: .
j_gene: TRBJ2-3
abundance: .
CDR3nt: TGTGCCACCGACTCTCTTGGGGATACGCAGTATTTT
CDR3aa: CATDSLGDTQYF

v_gene: TRBV19
d_gene: .
j_gene: TRBJ2-3
abundance: once
CDR3nt: TGTGCCACCGGGCGAGGAGGGCTGGATACGCAGTATTTT
CDR3aa: CATGRGGLDTQYF

v_gene: TRBV19
d_gene: TRBD2
j_gene: TRBJ2-7
abundance: .
CDR3nt: TGTGCCAGTAGTATAAATCCGCCCCTGACTAGCGGGAGGGACGAGCAGTACTTC
CDR3aa: CASSINPPLTSGRDEQYF

v_gene: TRBV7-2
d_gene: TRBD2
j_gene: TRBJ2-3
abundance: .
CDR3nt: TGTGCCAGCAGGCTAGCGGGAGCGTTAGGGGAAACAGATACGCAGTATTTT
CDR3aa: CASRLAGALGETDTQYF

v_gene: TRBV28
d_gene: .
j_gene: TRBJ1-1
abundance: .
CDR3nt: TGTGCCAGCTCTCCAATGGGGCCAGGGTCTTTAGTAGCTTTCTTT
CDR3aa: CASSPMGPGSLVAFF

v_gene: TRBV6-4
d_gene: .
j_gene: TRBJ2-2
abundance: .
CDR3nt: TGTGCCAGCAGTGAGGAGCTAGGGGGCACCGGGGAGCTGTTTTTT
CDR3aa: CASSEELGGTGELFF

v_gene: TRBV7-8
d_gene: .
j_gene: TRBJ1-4
abundance: .
CDR3nt: TGTGCCAGCAGCTCAACAGGGTTGCTGAACGAAAAACTGTTTTTT
CDR3aa: CASSSTGLLNEKLFF

v_gene: TRBV10-2
d_gene: .
j_gene: TRBJ2-7
abundance: .
CDR3nt: TGCGCCAGCAGGAAGTCTGGGAGCTCCTACGAGCAGTACTTC
CDR3aa: CASRKSGSSYEQYF

v_gene: TRBV7-8
d_gene: .
j_gene: TRBJ2-7
abundance: .
CDR3nt: TGTGCCAGCAGCTTAGGAGCCGGCGGGGAGCAGTACTTC
CDR3aa: CASSLGAGGEQYF

v_gene: TRBV30
d_gene: .
j_gene: TRBJ2-7
abundance: .
CDR3nt: TGTGCCTGTGGCGGGAACTGGGGGTACGAGCAGTACTTC
CDR3aa: CACGGNWGYEQYF

v_gene: TRBV9
d_gene: .
j_gene: TRBJ1-4
abundance: few
CDR3nt: TGTGCCAGCAGCGGAGGGAATACGGATGAAAAACTGTTTTTT
CDR3aa: CASSGGNTDEKLFF

v_gene: TRBV6-6
d_gene: TRBD2
j_gene: TRBJ2-7
abundance: .
CDR3nt: TGTGCCAGCAGCAAACAAACTAGCGGTAACTACGAGCAGTACTTC
CDR3aa: CASSKQTSGNYEQYF

v_gene: TRBV9
d_gene: TRBD2
j_gene: TRBJ2-7
abundance: .
CDR3nt: TGTGCCAGCAGCGTAGACGGGAGGTCCTCCTACGAGCAGTACTTC
CDR3aa: CASSVDGRSSYEQYF

v_gene: TRBV10-2
d_gene: TRBD2
j_gene: TRBJ2-1
abundance: .
CDR3nt: TGCGCCAGCACTGATATAGGAGCGGGAGGGTATTTCTACAATGAGCAGTTCTTC
CDR3aa: CASTDIGAGGYFYNEQFF

v_gene: TRBV7-2
d_gene: .
j_gene: TRBJ1-5
abundance: .
CDR3nt: TGTGCCAGCAGCTTCATCGGGGGGAATCAGCCCCAGCATTTT
CDR3aa: CASSFIGGNQPQHF

v_gene: TRBV5-1
d_gene: TRBD1
j_gene: TRBJ1-1
abundance: .
CDR3nt: TGCGCCAGCAGCTGGACGGGACAGGGGACTGAAGCTTTCTTT
CDR3aa: CASSWTGQGTEAFF

v_gene: TRBV7-8
d_gene: .
j_gene: TRBJ1-5
abundance: .
CDR3nt: TGTGCCAGCAGCTTAGGACTGGCCGGAGGCAATCAGCCCCAGCATTTT
CDR3aa: CASSLGLAGGNQPQHF

v_gene: TRBV14
d_gene: .
j_gene: TRBJ1-1
abundance: .
CDR3nt: TGTGCCAGCAGCCAAGTTTCCGGGTTCACTGAAGCTTTCTTT
CDR3aa: CASSQVSGFTEAFF

v_gene: TRBV28
d_gene: TRBD1
j_gene: TRBJ1-5
abundance: .
CDR3nt: TGTGCCAGCAGCGACAGGGTGTTCGATCAGCCCCAGCATTTT
CDR3aa: CASSDRVFDQPQHF

v_gene: TRBV12-2
d_gene: .
j_gene: TRBJ2-5
abundance: .
CDR3nt: TGTGCAAGTCGCCCAATAATTATAGGGTCGGAGACCCAGTACTTC
CDR3aa: CASRPIIIGSETQYF

v_gene: TRBV5-1
d_gene: .
j_gene: TRBJ2-1
abundance: .
CDR3nt: TGCGCCAGCAGCTTGACGGTGACCTACAATGAGCAGTTCTTC
CDR3aa: CASSLTVTYNEQFF

v_gene: TRBV27
d_gene: .
j_gene: TRBJ2-3
abundance: .
CDR3nt: TGTGCCAGCAGTTTATGGGCGGGACCCGTCACAGATACGCAGTATTTT
CDR3aa: CASSLWAGPVTDTQYF

v_gene: TRBV11-2
d_gene: .
j_gene: TRBJ2-1
abundance: .
CDR3nt: TGTGCCAGCACCCCCGATCTCTCGTACAATGAGCAGTTCTTC
CDR3aa: CASTPDLSYNEQFF

v_gene: TRBV4-2
d_gene: TRBD1
j_gene: TRBJ1-2
abundance: .
CDR3nt: TGTGCCAGCAGCCAAGATAAAAGGACAGGGGACGGCTACACCTTC
CDR3aa: CASSQDKRTGDGYTF

v_gene: TRBV19
d_gene: TRBD1
j_gene: TRBJ1-1
abundance: .
CDR3nt: TGTGCCAGCCTGGGACAGGCGGACACTGAAGCTTTCTTT
CDR3aa: CASLGQADTEAFF

v_gene: TRBV11-2
d_gene: TRBD1
j_gene: TRBJ1-2
abundance: .
CDR3nt: TGTGCCAGCAGCTCAGAACGCTTAACCAGGGGGCGGGAAGGCTACACCTTC
CDR3aa: CASSSERLTRGREGYTF

v_gene: TRBV6-5
d_gene: .
j_gene: TRBJ1-2
abundance: .
CDR3nt: TGTGCCAGCTCACCGGGACATGGGTCTGGCTACACCTTC
CDR3aa: CASSPGHGSGYTF

v_gene: TRBV27
d_gene: TRBD2
j_gene: TRBJ2-4
abundance: .
CDR3nt: TGTGCCAGCAGTTTGGAGTCGCGGGGGGGCATTCAGTACTTC
CDR3aa: CASSLESRGGIQYF

v_gene: TRBV6-6
d_gene: .
j_gene: TRBJ2-3
abundance: .
CDR3nt: TGTGCCAGCAGTTCTGGACCCGCGCAGTATTTT
CDR3aa: CASSSGPAQYF